This T cell receptor beta chain comes out of a study of blood T cell repertoires in COVID-19 (dated by TCRdb to the early 2020s). Background on the whole study: Collaborator samples came from the United States, Italy and Spain and covered acute and convalescent phases of COVID-19. The prospective study material was composed of cDNA or gDNA derived from T cells, B-cell-depleted T cells, or PBMCs. Subjects who had been exposed to COVID-19, were actively infected with it, or had recovered from it provided the deeply sampled blood TCRbeta repertoires that made up the dataset. The repertoires were released in a freely available public database meant as a resource for research on the immune response to SARS-CoV-2. The samples were drawn from two sources: the first 160 participants of the ongoing ImmuneRACE study, and some 1,300 subjects contributed by 6 global collaborators. Sample metadata almost always included a de-identified subject ID, COVID-19 status, age in years and sex. HLA class I and class II types, where available, came from metadata supplied by the sample provider rather than from assay-based typing.

CDR1 and CDR2 were assigned from the germline V gene as SGHDN and FVKESK. Trimming at the junction amounts to 3 bases on V and 0 bases on J, and the germline ends lie 9 bases apart. Including the terminal cysteine and phenylalanine, the CDR3 comprises 15 residues. Only CDR3 DNA is held: 45 bases, read in frame from base 1. Broader findings and caveats from the paper: The quantity of clinical and demographic metadata differed by source and by participant and was supplied without curation.

On this clone: Its cognate antigen has yet to be identified. One base away there is no much larger clone; base qualities are not given.

Enrolling through a virtual design, the prospective study's participants ranged in age from roughly 18 to 95 years and lived across more than 20 United States geographic areas. In the prospective study, cohorts were assigned on the basis of participant-reported clinical history obtained from a screening survey and a study questionnaire. For ImmuneRACE Cohort 3, a participant was defined as recovered based on two consecutive negative NP/OP PCR tests, clearance by a healthcare professional, or resolution of symptoms. In the prospective study, whole blood, serum and a nasopharyngeal or oropharyngeal swab were collected from each participant by mobile phlebotomists. Prospective study participants could optionally give additional blood draws and questionnaires over an approximately 2-month period. Before DNA extraction, prospective study blood samples were shipped either frozen or at room temperature.

TCRbeta CDR3 regions were amplified from genomic DNA using the immunoSEQ Assay, a bias-controlled multiplex PCR. In the original analysis: Within the assay, amplification of reference gene primers was used to estimate how many nucleated cells each sample contained. To quantify the absolute abundance of each unique TCRbeta CDR3 rearrangement, sequence reads were collapsed and filtered. For each sample, productive Simpson clonality was calculated as the square root of Simpson's diversity index over productive rearrangements. Entries here come from immuneACCESS through TCRdb and include only in-frame sequences with V and J called. Some clones fail to appear in such tables; in the studies checked, an unresolved V gene covers under half of the shortfall, and the cause of the remainder is unknown. V and J calls and clone size are given by that table; D and trimming were obtained from the DNA. The sample yields some 160,000 clones; approximately 86% were counted once. Roughly 6.2% of the sample is taken by the ten largest.

Sequencing used PBMCs or T cells enriched from blood (not recorded which). Recombination joined TRBV14 with TRBJ2-1; no D gene can be assigned with confidence. The TCR was taken from a middle-aged woman who had recovered from COVID-19. The DNA is as follows: TGTGCCAGCAGCCAGTTGCACAGCTCCTACAATGAGCAGTTCTTC. Its product reads: CASSQLHSSYNEQFF.